This TCR beta chain was sequenced during a study of blood T cell repertoires in COVID-19. Original handling: Estimates of nucleated cell counts were drawn from the amplification of reference gene primers. TCRdb's table, derived via immunoSEQ multiplex PCR, lists solely in-frame clones and lacks some. Clone size and the V and J calls come from that table; the DNA yielded D and trimming. The data hold approximately 100,000 clones, with about 92% observed a single time. Germline-derived CDR1 and CDR2 are SGHNT and YENEEA. The CDR3 covers 15 residues. V lost 5 bases and J lost 0, with 11 bases in between.

The sequence came from a woman older than 75 in a cohort sampled during active COVID-19. Sample: peripheral blood. This chain links TRBV11-3 with TRBJ1-3; tentatively, D is TRBD1 (6 bases). This CDR3 is CASSPGGASGNTIYF. As DNA, the CDR3 is TGTGCCAGCAGCCCCGGGGGGGCCTCTGGAAACACCATATATTTT.